These T cell receptor beta chains were read from a single sample in a study of shared clonotypes between healthy human individuals. Generated by immunoSEQ multiplex PCR, the TCRdb table keeps only in-frame clones and is missing some. This table holds roughly 770,000 clones, around 96% found once. The source material was naive CD8+ T cells sorted from blood. The receptor source for this set is a man aged 30 to 39 in good health. The conserved cysteine and the conserved F or W are not part of the CDR3 here.

v_gene: TRBV7-6; j_gene: TRBJ1-1; CDR3aa: ASSSRTGGTEAF
v_gene: TRBV28; j_gene: TRBJ2-3; CDR3aa: ASNLQGESTDTQY
v_gene: TRBV13; j_gene: TRBJ2-7; CDR3aa: ASSASGRATEQY
v_gene: TRBV28; j_gene: TRBJ1-4; CDR3aa: ASTVSGGGNEKLF
v_gene: TRBV5-1; j_gene: TRBJ2-1; CDR3aa: ASSLVAGSNNEQF
v_gene: TRBV6-4; j_gene: TRBJ2-3; CDR3aa: ASSDGDYTDTQY
v_gene: TRBV7-8; j_gene: TRBJ2-7; CDR3aa: ASSSGVADPYEQY
v_gene: TRBV12-5; j_gene: TRBJ2-2; CDR3aa: ASGLVPGAVYGGELF
v_gene: TRBV4-2; j_gene: TRBJ2-7; CDR3aa: ASSQDPPDISGSYYEQY
v_gene: TRBV28; j_gene: TRBJ2-7; CDR3aa: ASSWGYEQY
v_gene: TRBV5-5; j_gene: TRBJ1-5; CDR3aa: ASSLMGRDSWGPQH
v_gene: TRBV6-5; j_gene: TRBJ2-7; CDR3aa: ASSYQAGIGYEQY
v_gene: TRBV18; j_gene: TRBJ2-7; CDR3aa: ASSPSSLDRGHEQY
v_gene: TRBV7-9; j_gene: TRBJ2-7; CDR3aa: ASSSSGARSFYEQY
v_gene: TRBV7-6; j_gene: TRBJ1-1; CDR3aa: ASSPRQNTEAF
v_gene: TRBV15; j_gene: TRBJ1-5; CDR3aa: ATSRDRVAQH
v_gene: TRBV28; j_gene: TRBJ1-3; CDR3aa: ASSPIAGYSGNTIY
v_gene: TRBV5-1; j_gene: TRBJ1-2; CDR3aa: ASSFGDYGYT
v_gene: TRBV4-1; j_gene: TRBJ2-3; CDR3aa: ASSQEDTDTQY
v_gene: TRBV27; j_gene: TRBJ2-7; CDR3aa: ASSYGGNYEQY
v_gene: TRBV7-9; j_gene: TRBJ2-1; CDR3aa: ASTPKASGLRVYNEQF
v_gene: TRBV27; j_gene: TRBJ2-1; CDR3aa: ASSLGQVLYNEQF
v_gene: TRBV9; j_gene: TRBJ1-2; CDR3aa: ASSVSDNYGYT
v_gene: TRBV7-6; j_gene: TRBJ2-3; CDR3aa: ASSLGPGLAGEGGADTQY
v_gene: TRBV9; j_gene: TRBJ2-7; CDR3aa: ASSASTKDWGQH
v_gene: TRBV6-6; j_gene: TRBJ2-7; CDR3aa: ASTYGTVRVYEQY
v_gene: TRBV19; j_gene: TRBJ2-1; CDR3aa: ASSPLLGGSNEQF
v_gene: TRBV7-6; j_gene: TRBJ2-1; CDR3aa: ASSETRFFSNEQF
v_gene: TRBV19; j_gene: TRBJ2-6; CDR3aa: ASSKQPGLAGGRSGANVLT
v_gene: TRBV29-1; j_gene: TRBJ2-5; CDR3aa: SVETGQREGETQY
v_gene: TRBV30; j_gene: TRBJ2-7; CDR3aa: AWTPVGSSASYEQY
v_gene: TRBV6-5; j_gene: TRBJ2-7; CDR3aa: ASSSQGEQY
v_gene: TRBV30; j_gene: TRBJ2-3; CDR3aa: AWSVGLDTDTQY
v_gene: TRBV7-2; j_gene: TRBJ2-3; CDR3aa: ASSLGVAATTDTQY
v_gene: TRBV5-1; j_gene: TRBJ1-1; CDR3aa: ASTSGQAAHTEAF